This T cell receptor (beta chain) was retrieved from a study of blood T cell repertoires in COVID-19. The wider study: The samples span acute and convalescent COVID-19 from the United States, Italy and Spain. PBMCs, B-cell-depleted T cells, or T cells provided the cDNA or gDNA that made up the material.

Deletions cut 2 bases from V and 1 base from J, with 8 bases between. The CDR3 length is 14 residues. Germline-derived CDR1 and CDR2 are MNHEY and SMNVEV (reference sequence). Authors' processing steps: Estimation of nucleated cell counts was performed using reference gene primer amplification. Produced via immunoSEQ multiplex PCR; TCRdb's table is partial and in-frame only. V and J calls plus clone size are reproduced from that table; the DNA served to infer D and trimming. The repertoire has roughly 100,000 clones, around 87% of them found once; the top ten carry around 3%. This clone was counted once.

The rearrangement joins TRBV27 to TRBJ1-1; maybe TRBD1 (5 bases). This sequence originates from a man in his fifties or sixties with active or convalescent COVID-19. The sequenced sample consisted of peripheral blood. CDR3 bases: TGTGCCAGCAGTTTACAGGGCCGGAACACTGAAGCTTTCTTT. Residues: CASSLQGRNTEAFF.